The rows below give T cell receptor beta chains drawn from one sample of a study of somatic mutations in cytotoxic T cells in rheumatoid arthritis. Sequencing used immunoSEQ multiplex PCR; TCRdb keeps in-frame clones, though not all of them. The sample records nearly 20,000 clones, 86% being singletons. The sequencing input was CD8+ T cells sorted from blood. These TCRs come from a man aged 40-50 years in good health. Both conserved end residues are part of each CDR3. Each record gives: clone size, J gene, D gene, V gene, CDR3 length, CDR3 protein, CDR3 DNA. A D gene is named only where the DNA matches it firmly. Clone size is stated in some rows and not others, as once, few, many or a class when expanded.

>NA|TRBJ1-5|NA|TRBV27|13
CASGPQGNQPQHF
TGTGCCAGCGGCCCCCAGGGCAATCAGCCCCAGCATTTT
>NA|TRBJ2-7|NA|TRBV27|16
CASSFSLGTKTYEQYF
TGTGCCAGCAGTTTCTCCCTCGGTACTAAGACCTACGAGCAGTACTTC
>NA|TRBJ2-2|TRBD2|TRBV4-3|17
CASSQDLASGSTGELFF
TGCGCCAGCAGCCAAGATTTGGCTAGCGGGAGTACCGGGGAGCTGTTTTTT
>NA|TRBJ2-1|NA|TRBV4-3|16
CASSQDYRAAYNEQFF
TGCGCCAGCAGCCAAGATTATCGGGCGGCATACAATGAGCAGTTCTTC
>NA|TRBJ2-3|NA|TRBV28|16
CASSFEAGISTDTQYF
TGTGCCAGCAGTTTTGAGGCCGGTATAAGCACAGATACGCAGTATTTT
>NA|TRBJ2-4|NA|TRBV4-1|14
CASSVGLPPRVQYF
TGCGCCAGCAGCGTCGGACTACCCCCTAGGGTTCAGTACTTC
>NA|TRBJ2-7|TRBD2|TRBV7-6|16
CASSSGRLAGTNEQYF
TGTGCCAGCAGCTCAGGCAGACTAGCGGGAACGAACGAGCAGTACTTC
>NA|TRBJ2-2|NA|TRBV7-9|12
CASSSTTGELFF
TGTGCCAGCAGTTCTACCACCGGGGAGCTGTTTTTT
>NA|TRBJ2-7|TRBD2|TRBV27|14
CASSLSGREYEQYF
TGTGCCAGCAGTTTATCGGGGCGGGAGTACGAGCAGTACTTC
>NA|TRBJ2-7|NA|TRBV4-1|14
CATSPARSSYEQYF
TGCGCCACCTCGCCAGCCCGGAGCTCCTACGAGCAGTACTTC
>NA|TRBJ1-1|NA|TRBV4-1|13
CASSQGGRTEAFF
TGCGCCAGCAGCCAGGGGGGTCGGACTGAAGCTTTCTTT
>NA|TRBJ1-4|NA|TRBV5-6|15
CASSLLRVGDEKLFF
TGTGCCAGCAGCTTACTCAGGGTCGGGGATGAAAAACTGTTTTTT
>NA|TRBJ2-5|TRBD1|TRBV7-2|15
CASSLGRGLQETQYF
TGTGCCAGCAGCTTAGGCAGGGGGTTACAAGAGACCCAGTACTTC
>NA|TRBJ2-7|TRBD2|TRBV27|19
CASFRGLGLADSHFDVQDF
TGTGCCAGCTTTCGAGGGTTAGGACTAGCGGACTCGCACTTCGACGTACAAGACTTC
>NA|TRBJ2-7|TRBD2|TRBV10-2|15
CASSPSGRALNEQYF
TGCGCCAGCAGCCCTAGCGGGAGGGCCCTCAACGAGCAGTACTTC
>NA|TRBJ2-1|TRBD2|TRBV4-3|17
CASSQDFRTSDYNEQFF
TGCGCCAGCAGCCAAGATTTTAGGACTAGCGACTACAATGAGCAGTTCTTC
>NA|TRBJ2-3|NA|TRBV4-3|14
CASSQDRGADTQYF
TGCGCCAGCAGCCAAGACAGGGGGGCAGATACGCAGTATTTT
>NA|TRBJ1-4|TRBD1|TRBV25-1|17
CASSEGRTGGPNEKLFF
TGTGCCAGCAGTGAAGGGAGGACAGGGGGACCTAATGAAAAACTGTTTTTT
>NA|TRBJ2-7|TRBD1|TRBV6-5|16
CASSYSTGGNSYEQYF
TGTGCCAGCAGTTACTCTACAGGGGGCAACTCCTACGAGCAGTACTTC
>NA|TRBJ2-2|TRBD1|TRBV7-3|17
CASSRVPAGGSSGELFF
TGTGCCAGCAGCCGAGTCCCCGCAGGGGGCTCATCCGGGGAGCTGTTTTTT
>once|TRBJ1-5|TRBD1|TRBV19|16
CASSIRDSLKDQPQHF
TGTGCCAGTAGTATACGGGACAGTTTGAAGGATCAGCCCCAGCATTTT
>NA|TRBJ2-2|NA|TRBV4-3|14
CASSQDRYTGELFF
TGCGCCAGCAGCCAAGACAGGTACACCGGGGAGCTGTTTTTT
>NA|TRBJ2-7|TRBD2|TRBV5-6|15
CASSRISGRVREQYF
TGTGCCAGCAGCCGGATTAGCGGGAGGGTGAGGGAGCAGTACTTC
>NA|TRBJ2-5|NA|TRBV6-5|12
CASSTLRETQYF
TGTGCCAGCAGTACCCTGAGGGAGACCCAGTACTTC
>NA|TRBJ1-3|NA|TRBV28|16
CASSLGPAPSGNTIYF
TGTGCCAGCAGTTTAGGGCCAGCACCCTCTGGAAACACCATATATTTT
>NA|TRBJ1-1|NA|TRBV4-3|16
CASSQDKGGLNTEAFF
TGCGCCAGCAGCCAAGATAAGGGCGGGCTGAACACTGAAGCTTTCTTT
>NA|TRBJ2-1|NA|TRBV4-3|19
CASSPRAGEMYGVYNEQFF
TGCGCCAGCAGCCCACGGGCAGGGGAAATGTATGGCGTTTACAATGAGCAGTTCTTC